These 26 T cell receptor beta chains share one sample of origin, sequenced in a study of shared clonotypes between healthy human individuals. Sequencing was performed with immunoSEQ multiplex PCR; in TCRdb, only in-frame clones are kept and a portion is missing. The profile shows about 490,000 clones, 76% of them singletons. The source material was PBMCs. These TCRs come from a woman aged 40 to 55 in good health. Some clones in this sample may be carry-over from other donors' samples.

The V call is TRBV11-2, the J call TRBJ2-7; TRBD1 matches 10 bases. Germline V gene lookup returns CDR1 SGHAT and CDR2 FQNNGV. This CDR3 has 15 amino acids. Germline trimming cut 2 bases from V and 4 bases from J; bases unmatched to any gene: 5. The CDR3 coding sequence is TGTGCCAGCAGCTTAACCGGGACAGGGGAGTACGAGCAGTACTTC. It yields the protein CASSLTGTGEYEQYF.

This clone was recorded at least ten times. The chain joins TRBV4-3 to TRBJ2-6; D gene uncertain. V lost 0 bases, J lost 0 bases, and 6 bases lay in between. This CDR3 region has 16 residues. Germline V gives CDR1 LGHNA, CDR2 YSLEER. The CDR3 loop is CASSQDENSGANVLTF. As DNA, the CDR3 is TGCGCCAGCAGCCAAGATGAGAACTCTGGGGCCAACGTCCTGACTTTC.

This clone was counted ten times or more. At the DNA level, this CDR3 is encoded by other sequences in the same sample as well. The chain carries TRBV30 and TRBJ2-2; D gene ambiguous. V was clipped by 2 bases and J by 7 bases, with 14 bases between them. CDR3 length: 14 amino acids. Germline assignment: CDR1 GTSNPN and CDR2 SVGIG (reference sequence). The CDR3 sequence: CAWSRVGLYGELFF. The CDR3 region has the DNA TGTGCCTGGAGTCGGGTAGGGTTGTACGGGGAGCTGTTTTTT.

The CDR3 DNA reads as TGCAGCGTTGCAGGGACTAGTCACACCGGGGAGCTGTTTTTT. Encoded protein: CSVAGTSHTGELFF. J is TRBJ2-2 and V is TRBV29-1; 8 bases are a match to TRBD2. The trim removed 4 bases at V and 3 bases at J, leaving 4 bases unmatched. This CDR3 is 14 amino acids long. Germline values: CDR1 SQVTM, CDR2 ANQGSEA.

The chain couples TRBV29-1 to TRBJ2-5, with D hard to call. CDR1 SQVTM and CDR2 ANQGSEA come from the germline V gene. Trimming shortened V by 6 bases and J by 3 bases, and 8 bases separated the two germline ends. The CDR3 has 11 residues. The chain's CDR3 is CSVRTKETQYF. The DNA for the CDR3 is TGCAGCGTGCGCACGAAAGAGACCCAGTACTTC.

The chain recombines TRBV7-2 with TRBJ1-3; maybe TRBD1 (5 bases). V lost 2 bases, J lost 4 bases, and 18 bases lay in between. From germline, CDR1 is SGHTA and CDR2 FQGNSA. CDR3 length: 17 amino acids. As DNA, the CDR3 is TGTGCCAGCAGCTTATTCCCCCAGGGAGATTCGGGAAACACCATATATTTT. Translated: CASSLFPQGDSGNTIYF.

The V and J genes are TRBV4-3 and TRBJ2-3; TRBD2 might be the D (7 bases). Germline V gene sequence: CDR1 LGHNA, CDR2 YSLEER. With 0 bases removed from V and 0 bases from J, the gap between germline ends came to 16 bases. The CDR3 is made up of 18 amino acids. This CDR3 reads CASSQDWGLAASTDTQYF. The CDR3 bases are TGCGCCAGCAGCCAAGACTGGGGGCTAGCGGCAAGCACAGATACGCAGTATTTT.

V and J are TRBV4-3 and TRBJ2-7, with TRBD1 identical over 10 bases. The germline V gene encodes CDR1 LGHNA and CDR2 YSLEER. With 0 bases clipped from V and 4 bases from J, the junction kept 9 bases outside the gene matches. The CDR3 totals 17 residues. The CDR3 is CASSQDRSGQGSYEQYF. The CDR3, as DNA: TGCGCCAGCAGCCAAGATCGATCGGGACAGGGGTCTTACGAGCAGTACTTC.

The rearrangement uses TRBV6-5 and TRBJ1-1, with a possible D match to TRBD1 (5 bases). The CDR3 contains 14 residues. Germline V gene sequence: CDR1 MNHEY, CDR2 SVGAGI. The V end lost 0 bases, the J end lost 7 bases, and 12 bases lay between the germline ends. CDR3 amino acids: CASSYSSLQGEAFF. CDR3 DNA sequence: TGTGCCAGCAGTTACTCGTCCCTCCAGGGTGAAGCTTTCTTT.

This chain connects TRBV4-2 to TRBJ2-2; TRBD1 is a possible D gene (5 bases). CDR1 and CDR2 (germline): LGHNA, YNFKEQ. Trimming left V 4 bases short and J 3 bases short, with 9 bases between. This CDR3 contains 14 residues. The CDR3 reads CASSRDSYTGELFF. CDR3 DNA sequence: TGTGCCAGCAGCCGAGACAGCTACACCGGGGAGCTGTTTTTT.

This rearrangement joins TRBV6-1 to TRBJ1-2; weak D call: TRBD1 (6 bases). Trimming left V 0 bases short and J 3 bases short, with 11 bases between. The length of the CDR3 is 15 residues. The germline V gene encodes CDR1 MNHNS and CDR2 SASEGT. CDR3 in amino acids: CASSEAPTGHYGYTF. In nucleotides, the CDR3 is TGTGCCAGCAGTGAAGCCCCTACAGGGCACTATGGCTACACCTTC.

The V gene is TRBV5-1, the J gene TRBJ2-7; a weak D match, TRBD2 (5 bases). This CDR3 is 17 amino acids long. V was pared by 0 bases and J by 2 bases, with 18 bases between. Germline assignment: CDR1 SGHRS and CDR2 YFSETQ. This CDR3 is CASSLGKLVGDPYEQYF. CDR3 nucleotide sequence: TGCGCCAGCAGCTTGGGTAAACTAGTCGGGGATCCCTACGAGCAGTACTTC.

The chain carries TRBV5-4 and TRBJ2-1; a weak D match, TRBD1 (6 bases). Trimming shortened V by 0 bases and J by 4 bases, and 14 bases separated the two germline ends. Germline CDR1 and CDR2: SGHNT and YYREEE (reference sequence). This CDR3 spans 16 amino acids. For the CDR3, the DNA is TGTGCCAGCAGCTTGGAACGGGTGGGACAATACAATGAGCAGTTCTTC. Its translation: CASSLERVGQYNEQFF. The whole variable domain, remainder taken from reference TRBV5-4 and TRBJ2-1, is ETGVTQSPTHLIKTRGQQVTLRCSSQSGHNTVSWYQQALGQGPQFIFQYYREEENGRGNFPPRFSGLQFPNYSSELNVNALELDDSALYLCASSLERVGQYNEQFFGPGTRLTVL.

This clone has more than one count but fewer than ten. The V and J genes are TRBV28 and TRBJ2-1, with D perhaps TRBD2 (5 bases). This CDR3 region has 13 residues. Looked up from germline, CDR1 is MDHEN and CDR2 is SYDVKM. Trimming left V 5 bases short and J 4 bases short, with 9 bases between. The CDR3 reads CASSLGLYNEQFF. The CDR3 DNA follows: TGTGCCAGCAGTCTAGGACTGTACAATGAGCAGTTCTTC.

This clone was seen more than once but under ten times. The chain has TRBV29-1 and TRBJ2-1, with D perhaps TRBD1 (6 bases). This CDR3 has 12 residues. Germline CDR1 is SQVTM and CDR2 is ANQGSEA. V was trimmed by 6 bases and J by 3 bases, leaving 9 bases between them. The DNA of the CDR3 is TGCAGCGTGCAGGGGAACTACAATGAGCAGTTCTTC. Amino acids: CSVQGNYNEQFF.

CDR3 amino acids: CASSPDGYTQETQYF. In nucleotides, the CDR3 is TGTGCCAGCTCACCAGATGGATACACACAAGAGACCCAGTACTTC. The rearrangement uses TRBV18 and TRBJ2-5, with D uncertain. There are 15 residues in the CDR3. V was cut by 2 bases and J by 2 bases, with 12 bases left in between. Germline loops: CDR1 KGHSH, CDR2 LQKENI.

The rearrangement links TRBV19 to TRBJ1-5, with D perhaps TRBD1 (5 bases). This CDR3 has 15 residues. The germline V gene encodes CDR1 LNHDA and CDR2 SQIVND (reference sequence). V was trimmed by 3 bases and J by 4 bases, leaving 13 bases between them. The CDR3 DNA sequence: TGTGCCAGTAGTATTTCGTGGCAGGGTAATCAGCCCCAGCATTTT. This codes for CASSISWQGNQPQHF.

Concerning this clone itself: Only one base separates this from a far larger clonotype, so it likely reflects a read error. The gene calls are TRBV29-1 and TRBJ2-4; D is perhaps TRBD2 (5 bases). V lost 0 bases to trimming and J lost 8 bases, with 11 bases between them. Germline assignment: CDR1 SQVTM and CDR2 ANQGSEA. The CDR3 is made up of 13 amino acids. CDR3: CSVEEGGQDIQYF. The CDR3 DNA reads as TGCAGCGTTGAAGAAGGCGGGCAAGACATTCAGTACTTC.

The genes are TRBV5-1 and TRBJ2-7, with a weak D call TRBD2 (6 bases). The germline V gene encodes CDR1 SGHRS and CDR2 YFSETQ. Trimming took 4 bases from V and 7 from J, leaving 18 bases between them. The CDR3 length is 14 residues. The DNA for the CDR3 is TGCGCCAGCAGCGCTTCGGGGGAGTTCGGAGAGCAGTACTTC. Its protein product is CASSASGEFGEQYF.

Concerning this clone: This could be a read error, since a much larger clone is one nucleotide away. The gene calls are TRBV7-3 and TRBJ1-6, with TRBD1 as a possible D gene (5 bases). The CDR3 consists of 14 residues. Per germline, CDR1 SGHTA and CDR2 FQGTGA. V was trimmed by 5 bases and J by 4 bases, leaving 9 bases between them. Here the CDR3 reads CASSPGAYNSPLHF. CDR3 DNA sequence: TGTGCCAGCAGCCCCGGGGCTTATAATTCACCCCTCCACTTT.

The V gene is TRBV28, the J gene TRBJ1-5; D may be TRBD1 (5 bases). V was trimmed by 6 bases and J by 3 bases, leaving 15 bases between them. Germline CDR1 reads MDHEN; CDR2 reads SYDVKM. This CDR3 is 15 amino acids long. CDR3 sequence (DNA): TGTGCCAGCAGCTTAGGCGGCGGGGCCAATCAGCCCCAGCATTTT. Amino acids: CASSLGGGANQPQHF.

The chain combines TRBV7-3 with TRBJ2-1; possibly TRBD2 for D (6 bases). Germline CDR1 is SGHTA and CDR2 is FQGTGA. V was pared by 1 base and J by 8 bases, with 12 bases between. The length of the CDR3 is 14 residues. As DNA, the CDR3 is TGTGCCAGCAGCTTAATGGCTAGCGTGGATGAGCAGTTCTTC. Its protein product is CASSLMASVDEQFF.

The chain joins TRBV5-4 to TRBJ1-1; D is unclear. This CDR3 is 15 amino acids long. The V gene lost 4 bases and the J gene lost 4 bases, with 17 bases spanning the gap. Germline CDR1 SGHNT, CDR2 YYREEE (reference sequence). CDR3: CASSPVRVLGTEAFF. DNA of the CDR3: TGTGCCAGCAGCCCGGTCCGGGTTTTGGGCACTGAAGCTTTCTTT.

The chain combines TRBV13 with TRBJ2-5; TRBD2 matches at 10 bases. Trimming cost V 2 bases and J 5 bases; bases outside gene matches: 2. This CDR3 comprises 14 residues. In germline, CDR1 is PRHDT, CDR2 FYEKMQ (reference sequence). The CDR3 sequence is CASSLRAGGETQYF. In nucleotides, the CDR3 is TGTGCCAGCAGCTTACGAGCGGGGGGGGAGACCCAGTACTTC.

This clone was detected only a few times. CDR3 residues: CASTTGDTEAFF. In DNA form, the CDR3 reads TGTGCCAGCACGACAGGCGACACTGAAGCTTTCTTT. The rearrangement links TRBV28 to TRBJ1-1; tentatively, D is TRBD1 (6 bases). V gave up 7 bases and J gave up 3 bases, with 9 bases separating them. This CDR3 has 12 residues. Germline V CDR1 and CDR2: MDHEN, SYDVKM.

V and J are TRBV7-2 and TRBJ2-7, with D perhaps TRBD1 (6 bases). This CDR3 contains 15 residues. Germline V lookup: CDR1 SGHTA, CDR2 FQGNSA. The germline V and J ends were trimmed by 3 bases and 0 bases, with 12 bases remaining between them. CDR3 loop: CASSLGAAGSYEQYF. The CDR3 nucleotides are TGTGCCAGCAGCTTGGGGGCAGCCGGCTCCTACGAGCAGTACTTC.